This TCR beta chain emerged from a study of T-cell memory formation after mild COVID-19. Points from the study as a whole: Most CD4+ clones that shrank were in CM and EM, while CD8+ ones turned up in EMRA. Among clones peaking at day 37 in the second wave, SARS-CoV-2 specificity remained unconfirmed. Pre-infection memory already had some responding clones, implying cross-reactive memory joined.

This clonotype appeared a few times. What it binds is not known. With constant-segment primers, 5'RACE yielded cDNA libraries of TCR alpha and TCR beta that carried sample barcodes and UMIs. TCRdb re-called the 5' RACE reads with MiXCR, one entry per CDR3 protein. Here the sample spans around 300,000 distinct CDR3 sequences, under 15% being singletons. Material for sequencing was PBMCs or a T cell subset sorted from them (not recorded which). The receptor comes from a man aged 18 to 29 who had mild COVID-19 (a few samples of this study predate the infection). Cell type and time point are not known.

The CDR3 nucleotides are TGTGCCAGCAGCTACGGGGGCTCTGGAAACACCATATATTTT. Translated: CASSYGGSGNTIYF. This chain joins TRBV6-5 and TRBJ1-3; D might be TRBD1 (5 bases). The CDR3 is 14 residues long. V was cut by 6 bases and J by 0 bases, with 9 bases left in between. Germline V gives CDR1 MNHEY, CDR2 SVGAGI.